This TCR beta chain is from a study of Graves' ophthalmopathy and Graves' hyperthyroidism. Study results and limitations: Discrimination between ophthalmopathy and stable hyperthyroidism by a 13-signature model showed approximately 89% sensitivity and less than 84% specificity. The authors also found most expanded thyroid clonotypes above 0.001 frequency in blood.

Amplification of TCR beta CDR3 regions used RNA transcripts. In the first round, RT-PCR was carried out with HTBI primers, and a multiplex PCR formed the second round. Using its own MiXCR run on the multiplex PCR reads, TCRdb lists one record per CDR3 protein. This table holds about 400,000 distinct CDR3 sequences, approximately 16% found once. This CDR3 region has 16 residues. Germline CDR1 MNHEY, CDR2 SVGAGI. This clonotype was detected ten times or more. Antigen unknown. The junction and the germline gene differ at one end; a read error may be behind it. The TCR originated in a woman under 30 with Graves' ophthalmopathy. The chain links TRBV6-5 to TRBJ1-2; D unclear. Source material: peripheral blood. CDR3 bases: TGTGCCGGCAGTTATGGACTCACCTACAATCACTATGGCTACACCTTC. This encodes CAGSYGLTYNHYGYTF.